A single sample is the source of the 27 T cell receptor beta chains below, sequenced in a study of shared clonotypes between healthy human individuals. Assay used: immunoSEQ multiplex PCR; TCRdb lists only in-frame clones, some missing. The table lists 800,000 or so clones, about 96% of them singletons, with less than 0.25% in the top ten. Naive CD8 populations comprised CD45RO-negative cells positively selected for CCR7, excluding terminally differentiated effector memory CD45RA+ cells. The sequenced sample consisted of naive CD8+ T cells sorted from blood. The receptors were sampled from a man aged 25-40 years in good health.

The chain has TRBV29-1 and TRBJ2-7; the D is unclear. Germline CDR1 and CDR2: SQVTM and ANQGSEA. The CDR3 consists of 13 residues. V was clipped by 0 bases and J by 2 bases, with 8 bases between them. The CDR3 DNA follows: TGCAGCGTTGAAGATGGGCAGGCCTACGAGCAGTACTTC. Translated: CSVEDGQAYEQYF.

The rearrangement links TRBV9 to TRBJ2-1, with 11 bases that match TRBD2. The CDR3 length is 15 residues. V lost 7 bases, J lost 5 bases, and 8 bases stayed unmatched. The germline gives CDR1 SGDLS, CDR2 YYNGEE. CDR3 loop: CASSGTSGGHNEQFF. As DNA, the CDR3 is TGTGCCAGCTCCGGGACTAGCGGAGGCCACAATGAGCAGTTCTTC.

This sequence joins TRBV7-3 and TRBJ2-7, with D possibly matching TRBD2 (6 bases). Germline CDR1 SGHTA, CDR2 FQGTGA. V gave up 4 bases and J gave up 4 bases, with 11 bases separating them. CDR3 length: 13 residues. CDR3 sequence: CASSSDGGYEQYF. DNA for the CDR3: TGTGCCAGCAGCTCCGACGGAGGGTACGAGCAGTACTTC.

The table lists this clone with a count of one. The gene calls are TRBV7-9 and TRBJ2-6, with D possibly matching TRBD2 (6 bases). Trimming shortened V by 11 bases and J by 4 bases, and 12 bases separated the two germline ends. This CDR3 has 13 amino acids. Looked up from germline, CDR1 is SEHNR and CDR2 is FQNEAQ (reference sequence). CDR3 bases: TGTGCCGACGGCGGGGAAGGGGCCAACGTCCTGACTTTC. Translation: CADGGEGANVLTF.

This clone came up once. The gene calls are TRBV7-2 and TRBJ1-2, with D perhaps TRBD1 (6 bases). The V and J ends lost 1 base and 9 bases respectively, with 15 bases between them. Germline CDR1 and CDR2: SGHTA and FQGNSA. The CDR3 is 14 residues long. The CDR3 loop is CASSLGRGDICYTF. The CDR3 DNA reads TGTGCCAGCAGCTTAGGTCGGGGGGACATCTGCTACACCTTC.

The chain couples TRBV27 to TRBJ2-2; TRBD2 aligns across 14 bases. Germline V gene lookup returns CDR1 MNHEY and CDR2 SMNVEV (reference sequence). The trim removed 5 bases at V and 4 bases at J, leaving 3 bases unmatched. The CDR3 extends over 16 amino acids. For the CDR3, the DNA is TGTGCCAGCAGTCCGGGACTAGCGGGAGTCACCGGGGAGCTGTTTTTT. This codes for CASSPGLAGVTGELFF.

The CDR3 coding sequence is TGTGCCAGCAGCGAAGCCAGCCCCCATGAAAAACTGTTTTTT. Its protein product is CASSEASPHEKLFF. This rearrangement joins TRBV21-1 to TRBJ1-4. TRBV21-1 is shown as a pseudogene. This CDR3 is built from 14 residues.

This clone was detected only once. Other DNA sequences in this specimen translate into the identical CDR3. The chain employs TRBV27 and TRBJ2-7; D is ambiguous. This CDR3 has 14 residues. CDR1 and CDR2 from the germline V gene are MNHEY and SMNVEV (reference sequence). V was shortened by 3 bases and J by 1 base, with 10 bases between the two germline ends. The CDR3 loop is CASSFFGGSYEQYF. As DNA, the CDR3 is TGTGCCAGCAGTTTTTTTGGTGGGTCCTACGAGCAGTACTTC.

This clone was seen a few times. The rearrangement links TRBV7-8 to TRBJ2-5, with D possibly matching TRBD2 (5 bases). Germline lookup yields CDR1 SGHVS and CDR2 FQNEAQ. CDR3 length: 12 residues. In nucleotides, the CDR3 is TGTGCATCCGGGATTCGGGGAGAGACCCAGTACTTC. It specifies CASGIRGETQYF.

The chain carries TRBV27 and TRBJ2-1; 9 nucleotides line up with TRBD1. From germline, CDR1 is MNHEY and CDR2 SMNVEV (reference sequence). Trimming at V came to 3 bases and at J to 7 bases, leaving 16 bases not matched to a gene. CDR3 length equals 18 residues. Written as DNA, the CDR3 is TGTGCCAGCAGTTTGTTCTTGGACGTGGGGACAGGGTTTAATGAGCAGTTCTTC. Translation gives CASSLFLDVGTGFNEQFF.

This clone was detected once. The chain joins TRBV7-9 to TRBJ2-1; D not certain. V lost 1 base to trimming and J lost 9 bases, with 10 bases between them. The CDR3 has 13 amino acids. Germline lookup yields CDR1 SEHNR and CDR2 FQNEAQ (reference sequence). The CDR3 protein is CASSLDRGSEQFF. The CDR3, as DNA: TGTGCCAGCAGCTTAGACAGAGGATCTGAGCAGTTCTTC.

The V and J genes are TRBV6-1 and TRBJ1-5; D remains unclear. The CDR3 extends over 15 amino acids. Germline lookup yields CDR1 MNHNS and CDR2 SASEGT. V gave up 2 bases and J gave up 10 bases, with 18 bases separating them. The CDR3 coding sequence is TGTGCCAGCAGTGAATATTCTTTGGGAGGTCTTCCCCAGCATTTT. As protein: CASSEYSLGGLPQHF.

The chain couples TRBV5-6 to TRBJ2-7; 8 bases match TRBD1. The J segment lost 3 bases and the V segment lost 0 bases, leaving 5 bases of the junction unmatched. The CDR3 contains 15 residues. Germline-derived CDR1 and CDR2 are SGHDT and YYEEEE. CDR3 protein: CASSLGRTGSYEQYF. CDR3 DNA sequence: TGTGCCAGCAGCTTGGGGCGGACAGGGAGCTACGAGCAGTACTTC.

Of note for this clone: Other DNA sequences in the sample encode the same CDR3. CDR3 in DNA: TGTGCCAGCAGTTTCGGCAGATCCTCCTACGAGCAGTACTTC. Its protein product is CASSFGRSSYEQYF. This chain uses TRBV27 with TRBJ2-7; D ambiguous. V lost 3 bases to trimming and J lost 0 bases, with 9 bases between them. The germline V gene encodes CDR1 MNHEY and CDR2 SMNVEV (reference sequence). The CDR3 extends over 14 amino acids.

A single count supports this clone. CDR3 amino acids: CASSGTGNNQPQHF. The CDR3 region has the DNA TGCGCCAGCAGTGGGACAGGAAACAATCAGCCCCAGCATTTT. The chain employs TRBV10-2 and TRBJ1-5; 7 bases are a match to TRBD1. CDR1 is WSHSY, CDR2 SAAADI, per germline. The CDR3 is 14 residues long. V shed 4 bases, J shed 3 bases, and the junction held 3 bases outside the gene matches.

The rearrangement uses TRBV4-3 and TRBJ2-7; D possibly corresponds to TRBD1 (7 bases). Trimming left V 0 bases short and J 1 base short, with 16 bases between. CDR1 is LGHNA and CDR2 is YSLEER in the germline V gene. The CDR3 is 17 residues long. CDR3 sequence reads: CASSQERGGGRSYEQYF. CDR3 sequence (DNA): TGCGCCAGCAGCCAAGAGAGAGGAGGGGGCCGGTCCTACGAGCAGTACTTC.

V usage is TRBV19 and J usage is TRBJ2-1; TRBD2 is a possible D gene (6 bases). This CDR3 spans 15 amino acids. CDR1 is LNHDA and CDR2 is SQIVND in the germline V gene (reference sequence). Between the trimmed V and J ends, which lost 0 bases and 4 bases, there was a span of 10 bases. The CDR3 DNA reads TGTGCCAGTAGTATAGAACTGGGACTTTACAATGAGCAGTTCTTC. This gives the protein CASSIELGLYNEQFF.

The gene calls are TRBV5-1 and TRBJ1-1; D not certain. The V end lost 5 bases, the J end lost 1 base, and 12 bases lay between the germline ends. The CDR3 is made up of 14 amino acids. CDR1 is SGHRS and CDR2 is YFSETQ in the germline V gene. DNA of the CDR3: TGCGCCAGCAGGCCCCCCGCGGCGAACACTGAAGCTTTCTTT. Amino acids: CASRPPAANTEAFF.

This chain links TRBV7-2 with TRBJ1-5; 7 nucleotides agree with TRBD1. The ends lost 4 bases at V and 3 bases at J; junction bases unmatched: 15. The CDR3 length is 18 residues. Germline V gene sequence: CDR1 SGHTA, CDR2 FQGNSA. The CDR3 bases are TGTGCCAGCAGCTCCCAGCCTGGACAGGTAATTTTCAATCAGCCCCAGCATTTT. It encodes CASSSQPGQVIFNQPQHF.

V is TRBV5-1 and J is TRBJ2-7; 11 bases are a match to TRBD2. V trimming: 3 bases; J trimming: 4 bases; junction bases outside the gene matches: 9. The V gene's germline CDR1 is SGHRS and CDR2 YFSETQ. The CDR3 loop spans 16 amino acids. The CDR3 reads CASSWGWSSGRYEQYF. The CDR3 region has the DNA TGCGCCAGCAGCTGGGGGTGGTCTAGCGGGAGGTACGAGCAGTACTTC. Filled out from reference TRBV5-1 and TRBJ2-7, the complete variable domain reads KAGVTQTPRYLIKTRGQQVTLSCSPISGHRSVSWYQQTPGQGLQFLFEYFSETQRNKGNFPGRFSGRQFSNSRSEMNVSTLELGDSALYLCASSWGWSSGRYEQYFGPGTRLTVT.

V gene TRBV5-6 combines with J gene TRBJ1-1, with TRBD1 matching over 10 bases. The CDR3 sequence is 14 residues long. Per germline, CDR1 SGHDT and CDR2 YYEEEE. V dropped 3 bases and J dropped 5; count of bases not matched to a gene: 4. The CDR3 spells CASSSTGGKTEAFF. The CDR3 DNA sequence: TGTGCCAGCAGCTCGACAGGGGGCAAGACTGAAGCTTTCTTT.

The chain couples TRBV27 to TRBJ2-5; D could derive from TRBD1 or TRBD2 (5 bases each). CDR1 is MNHEY, CDR2 SMNVEV, per germline (reference sequence). Trimming took 1 base from V and 6 from J, leaving 12 bases between them. The CDR3 runs 14 residues. CDR3 residues: CASSLLPLGQTQYF. The CDR3 coding sequence is TGTGCCAGCAGTTTATTGCCCCTGGGACAGACCCAGTACTTC.

The gene calls are TRBV5-1 and TRBJ2-7; D not certain. The germline gives CDR1 SGHRS, CDR2 YFSETQ. This CDR3 is built from 16 residues. V lost 5 bases and J 4 bases, leaving 22 bases between the germline ends. This chain's CDR3 is CASSPVGKVPGYEQYF. DNA of the CDR3: TGCGCCAGCAGTCCGGTAGGGAAGGTCCCGGGTTACGAGCAGTACTTC.

The rearrangement uses TRBV28 and TRBJ2-3; D unresolved. The CDR3 covers 13 residues. The V gene's germline CDR1 is MDHEN and CDR2 SYDVKM. V was shortened by 8 bases and J by 1 base, with 10 bases between the two germline ends. The CDR3 region has the DNA TGTGCCAGCTGTTCGTTTGGCACAGATACGCAGTATTTT. This sequence encodes CASCSFGTDTQYF.

The chain combines TRBV5-6 with TRBJ2-5; the D is unclear. Trimming cost V 4 bases and J 5 bases, with 15 bases left between them. CDR3 length: 14 residues. In germline, CDR1 is SGHDT, CDR2 YYEEEE. The CDR3 sequence is CASSPNLSGETQYF. DNA of the CDR3: TGTGCCAGCAGCCCTAACTTAAGTGGGGAGACCCAGTACTTC. Combining the CDR3 with reference TRBV5-6 and TRBJ2-5 gives the whole variable domain DAGVTQSPTHLIKTRGQQVTLRCSPKSGHDTVSWYQQALGQGPQFIFQYYEEEERQRGNFPDRFSGHQFPNYSSELNVNALLLGDSALYLCASSPNLSGETQYFGPGTRLLVL.

The CDR3 DNA follows: TGCGCCAGCAGCATGGACAGGTCCCTCAATCAGCCCCAGCATTTT. Amino acids: CASSMDRSLNQPQHF. The chain employs TRBV4-1 and TRBJ1-5; 7 positions agree with TRBD1. From germline, CDR1 is MGHRA and CDR2 YSYEKL. The junction had 7 bases not matched to a gene; V was cut back by 5 bases and J by 3 bases. This CDR3 is built from 15 residues.

This clone has just one count. The V and J genes are TRBV6-1 and TRBJ2-1; TRBD1 might be the D (6 bases). CDR1 and CDR2 from the germline V gene are MNHNS and SASEGT. The V and J ends lost 4 bases and 7 bases respectively, with 14 bases between them. The CDR3 length is 14 residues. CDR3 in DNA: TGTGCCAGCAGTGTAACCGGGACACATAATGAGCAGTTCTTC. The encoded protein is CASSVTGTHNEQFF.